The 4 T cell receptor beta chains reported below all come from one sample, sequenced in a study of Tregs in tolerant kidney transplant recipients (dated by TCRdb to about 2019). The library relied on the immunoSEQ multiplex PCR assay. This immuneACCESS table, as held by TCRdb, lists in-frame sequences with V and J called but not all clones. Of the missing ones, under half trace to an unresolved V gene in checked studies; the others have no known cause. The sample table includes about 48,000 clones. Roughly 0.93% of the sample is held by the ten biggest clonotypes. What this sample's time point label stands for: blood sample drawn before combined kidney and bone marrow transplant. Sequenced here: CD4+ T cells from blood, sampled before the transplant. The receptors here all came from a human donor who received a combined kidney and bone marrow transplant.

Regarding this clone: The CDR3 end falls 3 residues outside the read, so it is completed with the germline J gene. This chain links TRBV18 with TRBJ2-1; 8 bases match TRBD1. The CDR3 covers 16 residues. The germline V gene has CDR1 KGHSH and CDR2 LQKENI. The ends lost 6 bases at V and 4 bases at J; junction bases unmatched: 11. The CDR3 sequence: CASSQLTGTGYNEQFF. The CDR3 bases that were read are TGTGCCAGCTCCCAATTGACCGGGACAGGATACAATGAG.

To note about this clone: Coverage ceases 3 residues before the CDR3 finishes, and the germline J gene fills in the end. The chain uses TRBV2 and TRBJ1-1, with 10 bases fitting TRBD1. From germline, CDR1 is SNHLY and CDR2 FYNNEI. The V and J ends lost 8 bases and 1 base, in that order; junction bases with no gene match: 4. The CDR3 has 14 residues. Partial CDR3 DNA: TGTGCCAGCGGGACAGGGGTGACGAACACTGAA. Residues: CASGTGVTNTE. The CDR3 reads in full as CASGTGVTNTEAFF.

A remark on this clone: The CDR3 is cut off 3 residues early in the read; its end comes from the germline J gene. The rearrangement uses TRBV18 and TRBJ2-2; weak D call: TRBD1 (6 bases). Trimming shortened V by 3 bases and J by 1 base, and 9 bases separated the two germline ends. The CDR3 is 15 amino acids. Germline loops: CDR1 KGHSH, CDR2 LQKENI. CDR3 DNA, as far as it was read: TGTGCCAGCTCACCGCAGGGGAGGAACACCGGGGAG. Protein sequence: CASSPQGRNTGE. The whole CDR3 region reads CASSPQGRNTGELFF. The variable domain in full, completed from reference TRBV18 and TRBJ2-2, reads NAGVMQNPRHLVRRRGQEARLRCSPMKGHSHVYWYRQLPEEGLKFMVYLQKENIIDESGMPKERFSAEFPKEGPSILRIQQVVRGDSAAYFCASSPQGRNTGELFFGEGSRLTVL.

Comment on this clone: Coverage ceases 3 residues before the CDR3 finishes, and the germline J gene fills in the end. The rearrangement joins TRBV12-5 to TRBJ2-5; 8 bases are shared with TRBD1. The CDR3 sequence is 13 residues long. After removal of 7 bases from V and 2 bases from J, the junction contained 3 bases not matched to a gene. Germline CDR1 LGHNT, CDR2 FRNRAP. CDR3 DNA (partial): TGTGCTAGTGCCCGGGACAGGCAAGAGACC. Its translation: CASARDRQET. The CDR3 reads in full as CASARDRQETQYF.